The T cell receptor (beta chain) under discussion was sequenced for a study of molecular identifiers for immune sequencing clone quantification. In TCRdb, the PCR reads were re-called with MiXCR into one record per CDR3 protein. The table records roughly 90,000 distinct CDR3 sequences, roughly 25% of them present only once. This CDR3 region has 13 residues. The germline V gene encodes CDR1 MNHEY and CDR2 SMNVEV (reference sequence). Remarks on this clonotype: This may be a read error: a much more frequent sequence differs by one nucleotide.

The V and J genes are TRBV27 and TRBJ1-1; TRBD1 is a possible D gene (5 bases). The clonotype comes from a human donor in good health. Some libraries in this study had Jurkat cell RNA spiked in. Material for sequencing was naive CD8+ T cells from blood, with Jurkat cell RNA spiked in. The subset is: FACS-sorted CD8+CD4-CCR7+CD45RA+ naive T cells. The CDR3 loop reads CASSLGTASEVFF. The CDR3 region has the DNA TGTGCCAGCAGTTTGGGGACTGCAAGTGAAGTTTTCTTT.